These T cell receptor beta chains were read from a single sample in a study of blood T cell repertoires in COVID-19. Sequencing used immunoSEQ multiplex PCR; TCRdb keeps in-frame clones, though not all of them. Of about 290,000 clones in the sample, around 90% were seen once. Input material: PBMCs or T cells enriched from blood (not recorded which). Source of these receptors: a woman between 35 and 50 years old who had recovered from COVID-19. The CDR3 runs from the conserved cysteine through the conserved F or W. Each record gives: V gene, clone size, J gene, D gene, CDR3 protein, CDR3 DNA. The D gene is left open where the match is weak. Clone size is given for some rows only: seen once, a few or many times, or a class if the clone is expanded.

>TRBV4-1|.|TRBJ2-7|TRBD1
CASSQGEDRGIYEQYF
TGCGCCAGCAGCCAGGGCGAGGACAGGGGTATTTACGAGCAGTACTTC
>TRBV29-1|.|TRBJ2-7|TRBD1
CSVAGGTGGRYEQYF
TGCAGCGTGGCCGGGGGGACAGGGGGGCGGTACGAGCAGTACTTC
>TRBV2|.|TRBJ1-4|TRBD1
CASSVGTGAGEKLFF
TGTGCCAGCAGTGTCGGGACAGGGGCGGGTGAAAAACTGTTTTTT
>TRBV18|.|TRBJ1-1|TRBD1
CASSPRTGQGRTEAFF
TGTGCCAGCTCACCACGGACGGGACAGGGGAGGACTGAAGCTTTCTTT
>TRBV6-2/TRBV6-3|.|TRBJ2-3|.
CASSFPSSQRMRDTQYF
TGTGCCAGCAGTTTCCCGTCAAGTCAGCGCATGCGGGATACGCAGTATTTT
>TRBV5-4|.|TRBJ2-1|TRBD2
CASSLEPGGYNEQFF
TGTGCCAGCAGCTTGGAGCCCGGGGGGTACAATGAGCAGTTCTTC
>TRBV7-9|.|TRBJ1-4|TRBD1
CASSPGTGEKLFF
TGTGCCAGCAGCCCCGGGACAGGGGAAAAACTGTTTTTT
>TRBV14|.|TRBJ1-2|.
CASSQGRLYGYTF
TGTGCCAGTAGTCAGGGGCGCCTCTATGGCTACACCTTC
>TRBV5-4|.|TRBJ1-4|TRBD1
CASSRGQGSTNEKLFF
TGTGCCAGCAGCCGCGGACAGGGATCAACTAATGAAAAACTGTTTTTT
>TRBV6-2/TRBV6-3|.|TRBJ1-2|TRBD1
CASSLRTGEDGYTF
TGTGCCAGCAGTTTGAGGACAGGGGAGGATGGCTACACCTTC
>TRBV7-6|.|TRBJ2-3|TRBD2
CASSLAAGLAGDTQYF
TGTGCCAGCAGCTTAGCCGCTGGACTAGCGGGAGATACGCAGTATTTT
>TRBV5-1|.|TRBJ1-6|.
CASSSPGGQGSPLHF
TGCGCCAGCAGCTCGCCCGGAGGGCAGGGATCACCCCTCCACTTT
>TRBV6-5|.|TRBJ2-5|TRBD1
CASRFRGRRETQYF
TGTGCCAGCAGGTTCAGGGGGCGCAGAGAGACCCAGTACTTC
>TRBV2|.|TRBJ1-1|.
CASSERRGNTEAFF
TGTGCCAGCAGTGAGAGGCGGGGGAACACTGAAGCTTTCTTT
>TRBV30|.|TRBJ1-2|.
CAWAPFQGYENYGYTF
TGTGCCTGGGCTCCTTTCCAGGGATATGAAAACTATGGCTACACCTTC
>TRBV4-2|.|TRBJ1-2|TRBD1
CASSQRGQGAKHYGYTF
TGTGCCAGCAGCCAACGCGGACAGGGGGCGAAACACTATGGCTACACCTTC
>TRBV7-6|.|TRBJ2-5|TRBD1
CASRPRPGQGRETQYF
TGTGCCAGCAGGCCCCGTCCGGGACAGGGTAGAGAGACCCAGTACTTC
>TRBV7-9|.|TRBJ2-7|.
CASSTNRGSRSYEQYF
TGTGCCAGCAGCACCAATCGGGGGTCCCGCTCCTACGAGCAGTACTTC
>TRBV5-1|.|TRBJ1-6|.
CASSNVGSSYNSPLHF
TGCGCCAGCAGTAACGTCGGGAGCTCCTATAATTCACCCCTCCACTTT
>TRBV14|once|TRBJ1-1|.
CASSQDLGGVAFF
TGTGCCAGCAGCCAAGATCTTGGGGGGGTTGCTTTCTTT
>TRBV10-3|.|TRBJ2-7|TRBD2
CAISESGGGPVEQYF
TGTGCCATCAGTGAGTCTGGGGGGGGACCTGTAGAGCAGTACTTC
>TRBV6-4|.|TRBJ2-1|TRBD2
CASSLRAGEVYEQFF
TGTGCCAGCAGCCTCAGGGCGGGGGAAGTGTATGAGCAGTTCTTC
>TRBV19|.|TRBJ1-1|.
CASSRARGNTEAFF
TGTGCCAGTAGTCGGGCCAGGGGGAACACTGAAGCTTTCTTT
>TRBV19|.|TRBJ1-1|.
CASSREGFGGTEAFF
TGTGCCAGTAGTAGGGAGGGGTTCGGGGGGACTGAAGCTTTCTTT
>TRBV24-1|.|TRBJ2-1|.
CATSVGAGGEQFF
TGTGCCACCAGTGTGGGGGCTGGAGGTGAGCAGTTCTTC
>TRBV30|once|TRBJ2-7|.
CAWSGVGPTAYEQYF
TGTGCCTGGAGTGGAGTCGGCCCTACAGCCTACGAGCAGTACTTC
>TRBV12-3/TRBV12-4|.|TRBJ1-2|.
CASSLGRSYGYTF
TGTGCCAGCAGTTTGGGGAGATCCTATGGCTACACCTTC
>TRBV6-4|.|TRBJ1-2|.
CASSDGADFYGYTF
TGTGCCAGCAGTGACGGGGCCGATTTCTATGGCTACACCTTC
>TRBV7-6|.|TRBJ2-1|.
CASSPGRFSSYNEQFF
TGTGCCAGCAGCCCGGGTCGCTTCAGCTCCTACAATGAGCAGTTCTTC
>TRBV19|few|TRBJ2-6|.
CASSGSPGGANVLTF
TGTGCCAGTAGTGGGAGTCCTGGCGGGGCCAACGTCCTGACTTTC
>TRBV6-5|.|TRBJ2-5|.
CASSRGGRPGTQYF
TGTGCCAGCAGTAGGGGGGGCCGACCAGGGACCCAGTACTTC
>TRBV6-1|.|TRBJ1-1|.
CASSEAVAAAEAFF
TGTGCCAGCAGTGAAGCTGTCGCGGCAGCTGAAGCTTTCTTT
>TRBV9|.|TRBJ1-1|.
CASSPRMNTEAFF
TGTGCCAGCAGCCCCCGTATGAACACTGAAGCTTTCTTT
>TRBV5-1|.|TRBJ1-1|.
CASSPWGGNTEAFF
TGCGCCAGCAGCCCCTGGGGGGGGAACACTGAAGCTTTCTTT
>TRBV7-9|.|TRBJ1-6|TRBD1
CASSLGTGNSPLHF
TGTGCCAGCAGCCTGGGGACAGGTAACTCACCCCTCCACTTT
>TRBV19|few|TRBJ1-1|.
CASSPGHFANTEAFF
TGTGCCAGTAGTCCGGGACACTTCGCGAACACTGAAGCTTTCTTT